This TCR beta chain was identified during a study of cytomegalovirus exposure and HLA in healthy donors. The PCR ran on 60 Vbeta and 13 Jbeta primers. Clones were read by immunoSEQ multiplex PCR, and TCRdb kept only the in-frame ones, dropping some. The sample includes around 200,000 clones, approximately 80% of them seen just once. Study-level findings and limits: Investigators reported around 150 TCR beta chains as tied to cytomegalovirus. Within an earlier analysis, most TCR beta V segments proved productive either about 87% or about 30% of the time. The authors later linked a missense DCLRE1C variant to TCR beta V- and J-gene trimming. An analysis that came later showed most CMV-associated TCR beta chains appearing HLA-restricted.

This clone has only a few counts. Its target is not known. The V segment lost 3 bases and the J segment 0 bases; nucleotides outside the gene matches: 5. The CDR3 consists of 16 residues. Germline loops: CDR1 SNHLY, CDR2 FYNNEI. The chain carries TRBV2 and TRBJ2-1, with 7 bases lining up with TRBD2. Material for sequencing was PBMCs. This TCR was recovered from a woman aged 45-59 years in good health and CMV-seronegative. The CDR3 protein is CASSEGGPSSYNEQFF. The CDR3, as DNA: TGTGCCAGCAGTGAGGGAGGGCCTAGCTCCTACAATGAGCAGTTCTTC.